This entry concerns a single T cell receptor (beta chain). Its antigen remains unknown. This sample is part of a study of blood T cells in healthy people across ages. Study-wide results and caveats: TCR beta diversity per million T cells fell roughly linearly with age. Without sorted subsets, naive and antigen-experienced compartments could not be conclusively compared. Aged donors had fewer naive CD4+ cells and lower diversity than long-lived donors.

Between the trimmed V and J ends, which lost 2 bases and 0 bases, there was a span of 11 bases. In germline, CDR1 is SGHRS, CDR2 YFSETQ. This CDR3 comprises 15 residues. The use of a sample-barcoded 5' primer and a J-beta primer mix characterized a second PCR of roughly 6 to 11 cycles. From the 5' RACE reads, TCRdb called clonotypes with MiXCR, one entry per CDR3 protein. The sample records about 940,000 distinct CDR3 sequences, around 46% being singletons. The TCR comes from a man aged 30 to 39 in good health. J is TRBJ1-1 and V is TRBV5-1, with D possibly matching TRBD1 (5 bases). The sample taken for sequencing was blood. The CDR3 DNA reads as TGCGCCAGCAGCTTTGATGGGGGGGTGAACACTGAAGCTTTCTTT. Its translation: CASSFDGGVNTEAFF.